Listed here are 3 T cell receptor beta chains from one sample, sequenced in a study of cytomegalovirus exposure and HLA in healthy donors. With 60 Vbeta and 13 Jbeta primers, the PCR was carried out. The repertoire was sequenced with immunoSEQ multiplex PCR; TCRdb's copy has only in-frame clones and lacks some. Recorded here are about 88,000 clones; the top ten clones represent about 6%. The sequencing sample was made of PBMCs. These receptors were obtained from a girl aged 5-17 years in good health and CMV-seropositive.

This chain uses TRBV25-1 with TRBJ2-7; D uncertain. Germline V gene lookup returns CDR1 MGHDK and CDR2 SYGVNS. The ends were cut back, 0 bases at V and 2 bases at J, with 11 bases in the middle. CDR3 size: 15 residues. CDR3 amino acids: CASSEYKRSAYEQYF. CDR3 coding DNA: TGTGCCAGCAGTGAATATAAGAGGAGCGCCTACGAGCAGTACTTC.

This CDR3 is CASSSTVSNQPQHF. CDR3 in DNA: TGTGCCAGTAGCTCGACAGTTAGCAATCAGCCCCAGCATTTT. This sequence joins TRBV19 and TRBJ1-5; D perhaps matches TRBD1 (5 bases). From germline, CDR1 is LNHDA and CDR2 SQIVND (reference sequence). Trimming took 6 bases from V and 0 from J, leaving 9 bases between them. This CDR3 is built from 14 residues.

The chain links TRBV7-6 to TRBJ2-6, with no clear D. Trimming took off 3 bases at V and 0 bases at J, with 3 bases between the two ends. Germline assignment: CDR1 SGHVS and CDR2 FNYEAQ. This CDR3 has 14 amino acids. CDR3 region: CASSFSSGANVLTF. The CDR3 DNA follows: TGTGCCAGCAGCTTTAGCTCTGGGGCCAACGTCCTGACTTTC.